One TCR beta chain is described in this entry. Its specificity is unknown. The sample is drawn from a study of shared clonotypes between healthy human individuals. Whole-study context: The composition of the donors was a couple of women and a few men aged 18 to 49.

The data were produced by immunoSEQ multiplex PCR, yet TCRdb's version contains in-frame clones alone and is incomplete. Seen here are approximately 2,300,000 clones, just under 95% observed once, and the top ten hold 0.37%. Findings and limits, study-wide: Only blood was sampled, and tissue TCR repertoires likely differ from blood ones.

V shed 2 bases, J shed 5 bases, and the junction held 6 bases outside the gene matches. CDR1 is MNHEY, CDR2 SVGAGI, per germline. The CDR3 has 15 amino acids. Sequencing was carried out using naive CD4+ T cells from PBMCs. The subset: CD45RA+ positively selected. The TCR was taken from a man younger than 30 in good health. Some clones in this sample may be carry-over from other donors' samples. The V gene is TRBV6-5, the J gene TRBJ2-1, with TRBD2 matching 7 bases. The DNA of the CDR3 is TGTGCCAGCAGTTACCGGGCTAGCGGAAACAATGAGCAGTTCTTC. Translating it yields CASSYRASGNNEQFF.